What follows are 23 T cell receptor beta chains derived from one specimen sequenced in a study of OX40 agonist ivuxolimab in advanced cancers. The table came from immunoSEQ multiplex PCR; TCRdb's copy has only in-frame clones and leaves some out. The sample lists roughly 38,000 clones, about 70% occurring once. Sequenced here: CD4+ or CD8+ T cells sorted from blood, sampled in a trial of the OX40 agonist ivuxolimab. The receptors derive from an adult with an advanced solid tumor such as melanoma, head and neck, liver or kidney cancer.

The V and J genes are TRBV19 and TRBJ1-2; D not certain. Trimming pared 5 bases from V and 4 bases from J, leaving 11 bases between. Germline CDR1 and CDR2: LNHDA and SQIVND (reference sequence). The CDR3 length is 13 residues. CDR3 sequence (DNA): TGTGCCAGTAGTGCGTTAGGCCCCTATGGCTACACCTTC. Amino acid sequence: CASSALGPYGYTF. Using reference TRBV19 and TRBJ1-2 for the parts outside the CDR3, the full variable domain is DGGITQSPKYLFRKEGQNVTLSCEQNLNHDAMYWYRQDPGQGLRLIYYSQIVNDFQKGDIAEGYSVSREKKESFPLTVTSAQKNPTAFYLCASSALGPYGYTFGSGTRLTVV.

The chain combines TRBV15 with TRBJ2-7; weak D call: TRBD1 (6 bases). The CDR3 sequence is 16 residues long. CDR1 is LNHNV and CDR2 is YYDKDF in the germline V gene (reference sequence). Trimming left V 3 bases short and J 1 base short, with 16 bases between. For the CDR3, the DNA is TGTGCCACCAGCAGTGCAGCTCCGACAGGTTCCTACGAGCAGTACGTC. Translation gives CATSSAAPTGSYEQYV.

This sequence joins TRBV7-3 and TRBJ2-2; 8 bases agree with TRBD1. The V and J ends lost 5 bases and 1 base, in that order; junction bases with no gene match: 3. Per germline, CDR1 SGHTA and CDR2 FQGTGA. This CDR3 is built from 15 residues. For the CDR3, the DNA is TGTGCCAGCAGCCCCGGGACAGGGAACACCGGGGAGCTGTTTTTT. This codes for CASSPGTGNTGELFF.

This chain uses TRBV30 with TRBJ2-2; 7 bases line up with TRBD2. Per the germline V gene, CDR1 is GTSNPN and CDR2 is SVGIG (reference sequence). J was trimmed by 8 bases and V by 4 bases; bases with no gene match: 7. The CDR3 is made up of 13 amino acids. The CDR3 bases are TGTGCCTGGATCCAGCGGGGAGCTGGGGAGCTGTTTTTT. Protein: CAWIQRGAGELFF.

The chain uses TRBV6-5 and TRBJ1-4; D uncertain. This CDR3 is 15 amino acids long. The germline V gene encodes CDR1 MNHEY and CDR2 SVGAGI. The ends were cut back, 6 bases at V and 2 bases at J, with 13 bases in the middle. The CDR3 loop reads CASSPSVGTNEKLFF. In DNA form, the CDR3 reads TGTGCCAGCAGCCCATCGGTGGGGACTAATGAAAAACTGTTTTTT.

The chain recombines TRBV5-1 with TRBJ2-3, with D tentatively TRBD1 or TRBD2 (5 bases each). The V gene's germline CDR1 is SGHRS and CDR2 YFSETQ. The CDR3 has 13 residues. Trimming shortened V by 4 bases and J by 1 base, and 7 bases separated the two germline ends. The CDR3, as DNA: TGCGCCAGCAGCAGGGACGGCACAGATACGCAGTATTTT. It is translated as CASSRDGTDTQYF.

V gene TRBV12-1 combines with J gene TRBJ2-7; the table's D call, TRBD1, has no DNA check behind it. TRBV12-1 is a pseudogene segment. The CDR3 has 14 amino acids. CDR3 region: CASSSTGGVDEQYV. The CDR3 nucleotides read TGTGCCAGCAGCTCGACAGGGGGAGTGGACGAGCAGTACGTC.

This clone was recorded only once. This chain links TRBV6-1 with TRBJ2-7; no clear D. CDR3 length: 13 amino acids. The V and J ends lost 1 base and 9 bases respectively, with 13 bases between them. Germline assignment: CDR1 MNHNS and CDR2 SASEGT. DNA for the CDR3: TGTGCCAGCAGTGAAGTCAGACGGTCCCCGCAGTACGTC. It specifies CASSEVRRSPQYV.

This chain links TRBV7-8 with TRBJ2-2; unclear D gene. The germline V gene has CDR1 SGHVS and CDR2 FQNEAQ. CDR3 length: 15 residues. The V end lost 3 bases, the J end lost 1 base, and 9 bases lay between the germline ends. The CDR3, as DNA: TGTGCCAGCAGCTTCAGTCGACTGAACACCGGGGAGCTGTTTTTT. Its translation is CASSFSRLNTGELFF.

This clone appeared a few times. This rearrangement joins TRBV10-2 to TRBJ1-1, with TRBD1 matching 10 bases. CDR3 length: 13 amino acids. Losses at the gene ends were 6 bases for V and 5 bases for J; bases not matched to a gene: 3. In germline, CDR1 is WSHSY, CDR2 SAAADI. CDR3 sequence (DNA): TGCGCCAGCAGGACAGGGGGCTGGACTGAAGCTTTCTTT. This translates into CASRTGGWTEAFF.

This chain joins TRBV4-1 and TRBJ2-7; D unresolved. Germline loops: CDR1 MGHRA, CDR2 YSYEKL. There are 14 residues in the CDR3. V was pared by 1 base and J by 3 bases, with 10 bases between. CDR3 DNA: TGCGCCAGCAGCCAAGTTGGTAGATTCTACGAGCAGTACTTC. It specifies CASSQVGRFYEQYF.

The V gene is TRBV13, the J gene TRBJ2-5; 9 positions agree with TRBD1. V gave up 5 bases and J gave up 4 bases; unmatched junction bases: 8. This CDR3 has 15 amino acids. Germline assignment: CDR1 PRHDT and CDR2 FYEKMQ (reference sequence). The CDR3 here is CASSRWTGARETQYF. CDR3 coding DNA: TGTGCCAGCAGCCGCTGGACAGGGGCTCGAGAGACCCAGTACTTC.

Only a few counts were recorded for this clone. The gene calls are TRBV21-1 and TRBJ1-2; TRBD1, the D gene given by the table, was not confirmed from the DNA. TRBV21-1 is a recognized pseudogene. This CDR3 is built from 15 residues. CDR3 loop: CASSKARRRGLSYTF. For the CDR3, the DNA is TGTGCCAGCAGCAAAGCGCGGCGAAGGGGGTTAAGCTACACCTTC.

This chain joins TRBV6-6 and TRBJ1-2; TRBD1 is a possible D gene (5 bases). Trimming left V 0 bases short and J 4 bases short, with 9 bases between. Germline V gene lookup returns CDR1 MNHNY and CDR2 SVGAGI (reference sequence). The CDR3 is made up of 14 amino acids. CDR3 nucleotide sequence: TGTGCCAGCAGTTACTCCAGGGCAACCTATGGCTACACCTTC. Protein: CASSYSRATYGYTF.

The V gene is TRBV10-1, the J gene TRBJ1-1; 10 bases are a match to TRBD1. This CDR3 region has 16 residues. J was trimmed by 2 bases and V by 5 bases; bases with no gene match: 8. Germline CDR1 WNHNN, CDR2 SYGVQD (reference sequence). CDR3 sequence reads: CASSPGTGATNTEAFF. Written as DNA, the CDR3 is TGCGCCAGCAGTCCCGGGACAGGGGCCACCAACACTGAAGCTTTCTTT.

This sequence joins TRBV9 and TRBJ2-1; 7 bases agree with TRBD2. The CDR3 extends over 13 amino acids. Per germline, CDR1 SGDLS and CDR2 YYNGEE. J lost 8 bases, V lost 1 base, and 3 bases had no gene match. The CDR3 is CASSVMTSHEQFF. CDR3 DNA sequence: TGTGCCAGCAGCGTAATGACTAGCCATGAGCAGTTCTTC.

This chain connects TRBV6-5 to TRBJ1-1; D is unresolved. This CDR3 comprises 11 residues. Germline assignment: CDR1 MNHEY and CDR2 SVGAGI. Trimming left V 5 bases short and J 3 bases short, with 4 bases between. The CDR3 loop is CASSPHTEAFF. DNA of the CDR3: TGTGCCAGCAGTCCCCACACTGAAGCTTTCTTT.

The chain has TRBV19 and TRBJ2-6; D might be TRBD1 (6 bases). Trimming took off 5 bases at V and 0 bases at J, with 11 bases between the two ends. The CDR3 has 16 amino acids. Germline V gives CDR1 LNHDA, CDR2 SQIVND (reference sequence). The CDR3 DNA follows: TGTGCCAGTAGTCTCCAGGGGTACTCTGGGGCCAACGTCCTGACTTTC. Translating gives CASSLQGYSGANVLTF.

The genes are TRBV5-8 and TRBJ1-3, with TRBD1 as a possible D gene (6 bases). V was shortened by 2 bases and J by 1 base, with 7 bases between the two germline ends. CDR3 length equals 14 residues. Per the germline V gene, CDR1 is SGHTS and CDR2 is YDEGEE. The CDR3 DNA is TGTGCCAGCAGCTTCGGACAGTCTGGAAACACCATATATTTT. Translated, it gives CASSFGQSGNTIYF.

The CDR3 loop reads CSVDVRGNTEAFF. CDR3 in DNA: TGCAGCGTTGACGTCAGGGGGAACACTGAAGCTTTCTTT. V gene TRBV29-1 combines with J gene TRBJ1-1; a weak D match, TRBD1 (6 bases). CDR3 length: 13 amino acids. The germline V and J ends were trimmed by 3 bases and 1 base, with 9 bases remaining between them. Germline V gives CDR1 SQVTM, CDR2 ANQGSEA.

Written as DNA, the CDR3 is TGTGCCAGCTTTAGCGGGGGGGCGCGCAATGAGCAGTTCTTC. Protein: CASFSGGARNEQFF. The genes are TRBV6-6 and TRBJ2-1; 11 bases agree with TRBD2. V lost 8 bases and J lost 6; bases outside the gene matches: 6. The CDR3 spans 14 residues. CDR1 MNHNY and CDR2 SVGAGI come from the germline V gene (reference sequence).

The chain has TRBV5-4 and TRBJ1-2; TRBD1 might be the D (5 bases). Per germline, CDR1 SGHNT and CDR2 YYREEE (reference sequence). CDR3 size: 15 residues. V lost 0 bases and J lost 4, with 13 bases in between. The CDR3 DNA sequence: TGTGCCAGCAGCTTGGGGGGGGACTCGGGCTATGGCTACACCTTC. This encodes CASSLGGDSGYGYTF.

The J gene is TRBJ1-6, the V gene TRBV4-2, with 7 bases fitting TRBD1. CDR1 LGHNA and CDR2 YNFKEQ come from the germline V gene. The CDR3 runs to 18 residues. V lost 1 base to trimming and J lost 7 bases; unmatched junction nucleotides: 13. CDR3 DNA: TGTGCCAGCAGCCAAGGGGGGGCAGGGGGGCGAAAAAATTCACCCCTCCACTTT. Protein: CASSQGGAGGRKNSPLHF.